These T cell receptor beta chains were read from a single sample in a study of blood T cell repertoires in COVID-19. Produced via immunoSEQ multiplex PCR; TCRdb's table is partial and in-frame only. This sample has 100,000 to 110,000 clones, with just under 80% found just once. Sequenced sample: peripheral blood. The receptors shown here come from an older man with active or convalescent COVID-19. Both conserved end residues are part of each CDR3. The D gene is left open where the match is weak. Expanded clones are given a class, and other clones once, few, many or no size at all.

J | size | V | D | CDR3 | DNA
TRBJ2-3 | - | TRBV5-1 | - | CASSLVSGAPTDTQYF | TGCGCCAGCAGCTTGGTGTCTGGGGCGCCAACAGATACGCAGTATTTT
TRBJ1-5 | - | TRBV6-2/TRBV6-3 | - | CASSPVNDQPQHF | TGTGCCAGCAGCCCTGTTAATGATCAGCCCCAGCATTTT
TRBJ2-3 | - | TRBV19 | - | CASSIGPRSADTQYF | TGTGCCAGTAGTATAGGGCCCCGGAGCGCAGATACGCAGTATTTT
TRBJ2-7 | - | TRBV19 | TRBD1 | CASSITGGYEQYF | TGTGCCAGTAGTATAACAGGGGGTTACGAGCAGTACTTC
TRBJ2-7 | - | TRBV4-1 | - | CASSQIGQGLPTEQYF | TGCGCCAGCAGCCAAATAGGGCAGGGTTTACCCACCGAGCAGTACTTC
TRBJ1-2 | - | TRBV28 | - | CASRTPRGSTNYGYTF | TGTGCCAGCAGGACCCCCCGGGGGAGTACTAACTATGGCTACACCTTC
TRBJ2-7 | - | TRBV5-4 | TRBD2 | CASSLSGGLSYEQYF | TGTGCCAGCAGCCTTAGCGGGGGTCTTTCCTACGAGCAGTACTTC
TRBJ2-3 | - | TRBV2 | TRBD2 | CASSLLAGGGDTQYF | TGTGCCAGCAGTCTACTAGCGGGGGGTGGAGATACGCAGTATTTT
TRBJ2-2 | - | TRBV7-6 | - | CASSLLAQPNTGELFF | TGTGCCAGCAGCTTATTAGCCCAACCGAACACCGGGGAGCTGTTTTTT
TRBJ2-5 | - | TRBV7-2 | - | CASSLSGVQETQYF | TGTGCCAGCAGCTTATCGGGGGTCCAAGAGACCCAGTACTTC
TRBJ2-7 | few | TRBV7-2 | - | CASSLAGQGGAEQYF | TGTGCCAGCAGCTTAGCTGGCCAAGGCGGGGCCGAGCAGTACTTC
TRBJ1-6 | - | TRBV5-4 | - | CASSSTAPVDSPLHF | TGTGCCAGCAGCTCGACAGCGCCGGTAGATTCACCCCTCCACTTT
TRBJ1-2 | once | TRBV5-1 | - | CASSLEGDYGYTF | TGCGCCAGCAGCTTGGAAGGGGACTATGGCTACACCTTC
TRBJ2-7 | - | TRBV12-5 | TRBD1 | CASGLAAGQGAVDEQYF | TGTGCTAGTGGTTTGGCTGCGGGACAGGGGGCTGTCGACGAGCAGTACTTC
TRBJ2-2 | - | TRBV5-4 | TRBD2 | CASSLAGRANTGELFF | TGTGCCAGCAGCTTGGCAGGGAGGGCGAACACCGGGGAGCTGTTTTTT
TRBJ2-1 | - | TRBV7-9 | TRBD1 | CASSSRTGNNEQFF | TGTGCCAGCAGCTCGAGGACAGGGAACAATGAGCAGTTCTTC
TRBJ2-1 | - | TRBV27 | TRBD1 | CASSLGTGYNEQFF | TGTGCCAGCAGTTTAGGGACAGGCTACAATGAGCAGTTCTTC
TRBJ2-1 | - | TRBV14 | TRBD2 | CASSPLKAGGWGEQFF | TGTGCCAGCAGCCCGCTCAAGGCGGGGGGGTGGGGTGAGCAGTTCTTC
TRBJ1-2 | once | TRBV7-2 | - | CASSLASRPYYGYTF | TGTGCCAGCAGCTTAGCGTCGCGGCCTTACTATGGCTACACCTTC
TRBJ1-4 | - | TRBV30 | TRBD1 | CAGWTGPATNEKLFF | TGTGCCGGGTGGACAGGGCCCGCAACTAATGAAAAACTGTTTTTT
TRBJ1-2 | - | TRBV5-6 | TRBD1 | CASSLEGTGHTRSYTF | TGTGCCAGCAGCCTGGAGGGGACAGGGCACACGAGGAGCTACACCTTC
TRBJ2-7 | - | TRBV2 | - | CASSDVGGPSYEQYF | TGTGCCAGCAGTGATGTGGGGGGACCTTCCTACGAGCAGTACTTC
TRBJ1-6 | - | TRBV10-3 | - | CAIRGEGSTNSPLHF | TGTGCCATCAGGGGGGAGGGTTCGACCAATTCACCCCTCCACTTT
TRBJ1-6 | - | TRBV27 | - | CASSSEEGPRSPLHF | TGTGCCAGCAGTTCTGAGGAGGGGCCGCGTTCACCCCTCCACTTT
TRBJ2-3 | few | TRBV25-1 | TRBD1 | CASTPNRGLSTDTQYF | TGTGCCAGCACTCCCAACAGGGGGCTTTCCACAGATACGCAGTATTTT
TRBJ2-7 | - | TRBV10-3 | - | CAAVRLITGLQDSSYEQYF | TGTGCCGCCGTAAGATTGATTACCGGGCTACAGGACAGCTCCTACGAGCAGTACTTC
TRBJ1-1 | - | TRBV20-1 | - | CSAREGEVSFF | TGCAGTGCTAGAGAGGGGGAGGTCTCTTTCTTT
TRBJ2-1 | - | TRBV12-3/TRBV12-4 | - | CASSPSNEQFF | TGTGCCAGCAGCCCTAGCAATGAGCAGTTCTTC
TRBJ2-5 | - | TRBV5-5 | TRBD1 | CASSFFPGTGILETQYF | TGTGCCAGCAGCTTTTTTCCCGGGACAGGGATTTTGGAGACCCAGTACTTC
TRBJ2-7 | many | TRBV18 | TRBD2 | CASSSSGGSDEQYF | TGTGCCAGCTCATCGAGCGGGGGGAGCGACGAGCAGTACTTC
TRBJ2-1 | once | TRBV9 | TRBD2 | CASSPSGTYNEQFF | TGTGCCAGCAGTCCCAGCGGGACCTACAATGAGCAGTTCTTC
TRBJ2-7 | - | TRBV7-2 | TRBD2 | CASSGRVVRDYEQYF | TGTGCCAGCAGCGGGAGGGTCGTGCGGGACTACGAGCAGTACTTC